A single TCR beta chain is shown here with its context. Its antigen remains unknown. The V gene's germline CDR1 is LNHNV and CDR2 YYDKDF (reference sequence). V lost 1 base to trimming and J lost 2 bases, with 13 bases between them. The CDR3 spans 16 residues. Despite likely unrecorded immune exposures, the donors were nominally healthy at the time of sampling. These data come from a study of cytomegalovirus exposure and HLA in healthy donors. A multiplex PCR was run with 60 Vbeta primers and 13 Jbeta primers. Profiling relied on immunoSEQ multiplex PCR, and the TCRdb table lists in-frame clones only, not all of them. The sample contains under 150,000 clones, roughly 71% of which appear only once. General study findings and limits: In presence/absence analyses, roughly uniform sequencing depth across donors was assumed. Productive status was seen about 87% or about 30% of the time for most TCR beta V segments in an earlier analysis.

The chain links TRBV15 to TRBJ2-3; D is possibly TRBD2 (7 bases). The receptor's source is a young man in good health and CMV-seropositive. The sample taken for sequencing was PBMCs. CDR3 in amino acids: CATSRGRGGVTDTQYF. CDR3 DNA sequence: TGTGCCACCAGCAGAGGTAGAGGGGGGGTCACAGATACGCAGTATTTT.